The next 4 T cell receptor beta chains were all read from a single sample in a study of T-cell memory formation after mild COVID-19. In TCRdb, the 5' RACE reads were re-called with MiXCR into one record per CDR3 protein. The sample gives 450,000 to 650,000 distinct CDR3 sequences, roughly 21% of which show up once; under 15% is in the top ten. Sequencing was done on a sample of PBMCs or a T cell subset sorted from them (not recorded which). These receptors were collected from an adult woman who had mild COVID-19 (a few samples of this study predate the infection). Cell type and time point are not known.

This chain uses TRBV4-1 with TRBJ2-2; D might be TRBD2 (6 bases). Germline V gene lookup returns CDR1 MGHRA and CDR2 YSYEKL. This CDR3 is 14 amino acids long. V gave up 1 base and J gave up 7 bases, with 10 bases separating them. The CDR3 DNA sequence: TGCGCCAGCAGCCAAGTTTGGGGGGACGGGGAGCTGTTTTTT. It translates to CASSQVWGDGELFF.

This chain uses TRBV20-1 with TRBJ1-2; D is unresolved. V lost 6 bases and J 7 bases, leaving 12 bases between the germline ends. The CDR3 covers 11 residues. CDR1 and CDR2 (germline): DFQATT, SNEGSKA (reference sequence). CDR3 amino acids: CSARSYPGYTF. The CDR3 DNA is TGCAGTGCCCGCTCTTACCCTGGCTACACCTTC.

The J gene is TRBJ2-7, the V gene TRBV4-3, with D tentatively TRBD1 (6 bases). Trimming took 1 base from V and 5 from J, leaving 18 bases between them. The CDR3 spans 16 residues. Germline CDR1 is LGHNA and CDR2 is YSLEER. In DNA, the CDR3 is TGCGCCAGCAGCCAAGCCGCTTTCAGGGGTCGGAACGAGCAGTACTTC. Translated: CASSQAAFRGRNEQYF.

In DNA form, the CDR3 reads TGTGCCAGCAGTACCGGGCCAGAGACCCAGTACTTC. Amino acid sequence: CASSTGPETQYF. This chain uses TRBV12-3 or TRBV12-4 with TRBJ2-5; D uncertain. This CDR3 contains 12 residues. Trimming removed 5 bases from V and 4 bases from J, with 8 bases in between.